The clone carrying this TCR beta chain was found many times. The sample belongs to a study of T-cell reconstitution after alpha-beta-depleted transplantation in children. Germline CDR1 and CDR2: MNHEY and SMNVEV (reference sequence). The CDR3 has 15 amino acids. The V and J ends lost 6 bases and 0 bases, in that order; junction bases with no gene match: 2. The TCRbeta library was prepared with unique molecular identifiers. TCRdb reanalysed the PCR reads using MiXCR and keeps one entry per CDR3 protein. This sample has around 200,000 distinct CDR3 sequences, with about 6.4% found just once. The chain joins TRBV27 to TRBJ2-6, with 7 nucleotides matching TRBD1. The sample here was PBMCs from the stem cell graft donor, taken from the stem cell graft. This receptor was identified in a human donor who donated a stem cell graft to a child with Wiskott-Aldrich syndrome. CDR3 loop: CASRDRSSGANVLTF. The CDR3 DNA follows: TGTGCCAGCAGGGACAGGAGCTCTGGGGCCAACGTCCTGACTTTC.